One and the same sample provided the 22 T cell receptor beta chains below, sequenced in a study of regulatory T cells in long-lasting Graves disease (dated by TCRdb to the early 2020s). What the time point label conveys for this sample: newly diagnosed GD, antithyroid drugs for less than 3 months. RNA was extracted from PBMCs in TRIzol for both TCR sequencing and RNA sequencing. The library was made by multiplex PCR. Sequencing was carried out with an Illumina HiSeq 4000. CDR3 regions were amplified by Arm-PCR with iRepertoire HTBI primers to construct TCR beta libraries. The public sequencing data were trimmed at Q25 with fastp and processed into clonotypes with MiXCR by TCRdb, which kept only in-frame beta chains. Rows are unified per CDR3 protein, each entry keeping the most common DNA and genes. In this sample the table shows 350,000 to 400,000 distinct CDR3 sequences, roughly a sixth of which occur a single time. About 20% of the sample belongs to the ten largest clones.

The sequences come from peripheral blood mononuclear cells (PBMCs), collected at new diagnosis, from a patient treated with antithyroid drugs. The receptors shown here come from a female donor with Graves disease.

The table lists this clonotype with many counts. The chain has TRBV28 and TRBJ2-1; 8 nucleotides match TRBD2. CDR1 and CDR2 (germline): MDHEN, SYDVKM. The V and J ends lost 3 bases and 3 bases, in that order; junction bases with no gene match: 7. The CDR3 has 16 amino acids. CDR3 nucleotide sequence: TGTGCCAGCAGTTTCGAAGTAGCGGGAAGCTACAATGAGCAGTTCTTC. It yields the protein CASSFEVAGSYNEQFF.

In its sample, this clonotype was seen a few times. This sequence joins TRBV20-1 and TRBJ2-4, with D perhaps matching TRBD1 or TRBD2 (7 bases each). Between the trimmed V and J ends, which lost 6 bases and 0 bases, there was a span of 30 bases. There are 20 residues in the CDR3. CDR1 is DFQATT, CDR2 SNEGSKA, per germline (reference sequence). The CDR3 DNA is TGCAGTGCCCTCCGGGGGGCGAGGGACAGCCCACCGTTAGCCAAAAACATTCAGTACTTC. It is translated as CSALRGARDSPPLAKNIQYF.

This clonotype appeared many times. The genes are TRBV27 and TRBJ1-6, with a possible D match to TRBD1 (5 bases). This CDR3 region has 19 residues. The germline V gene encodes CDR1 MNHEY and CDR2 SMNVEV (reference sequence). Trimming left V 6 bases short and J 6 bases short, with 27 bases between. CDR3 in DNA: TGTGCCAGCAGGGATCAAATATGGTCAGGGCCCCTCGGTAATTCACCCCTCCACTTT. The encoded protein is CASRDQIWSGPLGNSPLHF.

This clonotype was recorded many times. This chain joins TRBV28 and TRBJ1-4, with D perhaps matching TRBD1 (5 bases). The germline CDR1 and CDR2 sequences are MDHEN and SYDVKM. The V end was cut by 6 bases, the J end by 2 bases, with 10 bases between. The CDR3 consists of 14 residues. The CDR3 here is CASSRGLTNEKLFF. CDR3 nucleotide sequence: TGTGCCAGCAGCCGGGGACTGACTAATGAAAAACTGTTTTTT.

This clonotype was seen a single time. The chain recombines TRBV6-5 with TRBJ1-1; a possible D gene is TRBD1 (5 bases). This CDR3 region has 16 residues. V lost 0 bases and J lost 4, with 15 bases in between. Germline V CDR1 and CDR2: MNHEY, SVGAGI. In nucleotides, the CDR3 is TGTGCCAGCAGTTACTCCGTCCCCCCCGGGGGCACTGAAGCTTTCTTT. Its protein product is CASSYSVPPGGTEAFF.

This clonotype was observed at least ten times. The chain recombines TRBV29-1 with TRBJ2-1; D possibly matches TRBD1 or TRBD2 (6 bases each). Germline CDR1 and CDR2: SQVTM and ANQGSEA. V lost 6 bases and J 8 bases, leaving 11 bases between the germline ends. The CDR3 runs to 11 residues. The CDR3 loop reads CSVGGWDEQFF. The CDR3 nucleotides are TGCAGCGTGGGGGGCTGGGATGAGCAGTTCTTC.

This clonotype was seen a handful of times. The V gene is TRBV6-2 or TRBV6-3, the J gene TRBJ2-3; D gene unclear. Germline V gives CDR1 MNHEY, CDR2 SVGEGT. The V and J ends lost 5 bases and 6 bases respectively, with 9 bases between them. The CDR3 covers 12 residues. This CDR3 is CASSKGSDTQYF. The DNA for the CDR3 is TGTGCCAGCAGTAAAGGGTCGGATACGCAGTATTTT.

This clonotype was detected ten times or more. The CDR3 sequence is CASSLAAQDYGYTF. The DNA for the CDR3 is TGTGCCAGCAGCTTGGCGGCCCAGGACTATGGCTACACCTTC. The genes are TRBV5-5 and TRBJ1-2; no reliable D call. This CDR3 spans 14 amino acids. Deletions cut 0 bases from V and 3 bases from J, with 9 bases between. Looked up from germline, CDR1 is SGHKS and CDR2 is YYEKEE (reference sequence).

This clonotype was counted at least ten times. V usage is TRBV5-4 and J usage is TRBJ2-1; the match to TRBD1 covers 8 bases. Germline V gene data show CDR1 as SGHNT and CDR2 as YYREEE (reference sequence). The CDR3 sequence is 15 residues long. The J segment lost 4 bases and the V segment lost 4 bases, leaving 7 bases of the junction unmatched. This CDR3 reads CASSPEHRGYNEQFF. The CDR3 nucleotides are TGTGCCAGCAGCCCGGAGCACAGGGGGTACAATGAGCAGTTCTTC.

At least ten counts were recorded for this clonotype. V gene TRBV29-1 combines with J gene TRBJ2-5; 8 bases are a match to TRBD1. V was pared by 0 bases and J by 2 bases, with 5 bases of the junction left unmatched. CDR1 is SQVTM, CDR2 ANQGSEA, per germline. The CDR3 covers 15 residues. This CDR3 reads CSVEDRDRGQETQYF. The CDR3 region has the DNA TGCAGCGTTGAAGATCGAGACAGGGGACAAGAGACCCAGTACTTC.

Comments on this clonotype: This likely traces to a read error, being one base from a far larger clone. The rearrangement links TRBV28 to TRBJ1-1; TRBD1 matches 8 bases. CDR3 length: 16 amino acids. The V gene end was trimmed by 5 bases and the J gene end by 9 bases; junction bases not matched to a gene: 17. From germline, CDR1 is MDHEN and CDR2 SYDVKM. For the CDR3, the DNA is TGTGCCAGCAGTGATTTGCAGGGGGCCCCTCTCGGGAAAGCTTTCTTT. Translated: CASSDLQGAPLGKAFF.

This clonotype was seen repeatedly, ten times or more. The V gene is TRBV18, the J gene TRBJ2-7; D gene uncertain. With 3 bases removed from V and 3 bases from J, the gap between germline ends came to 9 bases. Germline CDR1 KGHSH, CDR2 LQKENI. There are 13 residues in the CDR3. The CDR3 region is CASSPNWNYEQYF. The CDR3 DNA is TGTGCCAGCTCACCCAACTGGAACTACGAGCAGTACTTC.

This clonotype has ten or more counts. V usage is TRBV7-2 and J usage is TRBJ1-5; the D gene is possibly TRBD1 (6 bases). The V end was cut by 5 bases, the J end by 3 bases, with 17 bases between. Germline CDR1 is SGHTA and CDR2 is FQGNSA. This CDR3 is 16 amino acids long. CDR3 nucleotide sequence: TGTGCCAGCAGCCTAACCGGACAGATCGTCAATCAGCCCCAGCATTTT. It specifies CASSLTGQIVNQPQHF. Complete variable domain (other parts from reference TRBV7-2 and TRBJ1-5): GAGVSQSPSNKVTEKGKDVELRCDPISGHTALYWYRQSLGQGLEFLIYFQGNSAPDKSGLPSDRFSAERTGGSVSTLTIQRTQQEDSAVYLCASSLTGQIVNQPQHFGDGTRLSIL.

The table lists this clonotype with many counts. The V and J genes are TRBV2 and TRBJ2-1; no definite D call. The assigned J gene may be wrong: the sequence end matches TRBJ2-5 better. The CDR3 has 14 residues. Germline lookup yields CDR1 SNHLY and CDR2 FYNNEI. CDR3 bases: TGTGCCAGCAGTGTAGGGCAGATTGAAGAGACCCAGTACTTC. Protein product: CASSVGQIEETQYF.

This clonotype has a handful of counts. The CDR3 nucleotides read TGTGCCAGTAGCGGGGATACAGGAAACACCATATATTTT. Translating it yields CASSGDTGNTIYF. The chain links TRBV19 to TRBJ1-3; the D is unclear. This CDR3 region has 13 residues. The V and J ends lost 6 bases and 4 bases respectively, with 10 bases between them. Germline assignment: CDR1 LNHDA and CDR2 SQIVND (reference sequence). The variable domain in full, completed from reference TRBV19 and TRBJ1-3, reads DGGITQSPKYLFRKEGQNVTLSCEQNLNHDAMYWYRQDPGQGLRLIYYSQIVNDFQKGDIAEGYSVSREKKESFPLTVTSAQKNPTAFYLCASSGDTGNTIYFGEGSWLTVV.

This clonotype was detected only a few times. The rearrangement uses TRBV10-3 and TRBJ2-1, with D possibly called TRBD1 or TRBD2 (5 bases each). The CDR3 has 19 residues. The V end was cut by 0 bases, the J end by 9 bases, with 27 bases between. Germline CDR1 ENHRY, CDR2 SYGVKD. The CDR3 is CAISESARDLSSRVVEQFF. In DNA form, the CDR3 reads TGTGCCATCAGTGAGTCCGCCCGGGACCTAAGTTCCAGGGTTGTTGAGCAGTTCTTC.

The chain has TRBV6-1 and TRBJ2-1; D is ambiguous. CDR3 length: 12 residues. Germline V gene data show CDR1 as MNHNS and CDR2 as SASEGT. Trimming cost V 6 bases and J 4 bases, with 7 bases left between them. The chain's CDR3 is CASRRTYNEQFF. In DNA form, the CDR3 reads TGTGCCAGCAGAAGAACTTACAATGAGCAGTTCTTC.

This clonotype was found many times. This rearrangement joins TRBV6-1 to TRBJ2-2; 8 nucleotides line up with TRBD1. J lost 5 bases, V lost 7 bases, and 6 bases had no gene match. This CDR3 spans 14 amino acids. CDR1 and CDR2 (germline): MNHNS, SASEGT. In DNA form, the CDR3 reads TGTGCCAGCATAAGGACAGGGTGGACCGGGGAGCTGTTTTTT. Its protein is CASIRTGWTGELFF.

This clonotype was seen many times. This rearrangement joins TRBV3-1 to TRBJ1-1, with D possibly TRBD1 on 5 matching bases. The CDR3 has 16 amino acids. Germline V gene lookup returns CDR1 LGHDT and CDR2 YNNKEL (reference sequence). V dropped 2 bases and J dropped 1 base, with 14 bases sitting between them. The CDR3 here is CASSQIGVGENTEAFF. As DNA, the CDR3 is TGTGCCAGCAGCCAAATTGGTGTAGGGGAGAACACTGAAGCTTTCTTT.

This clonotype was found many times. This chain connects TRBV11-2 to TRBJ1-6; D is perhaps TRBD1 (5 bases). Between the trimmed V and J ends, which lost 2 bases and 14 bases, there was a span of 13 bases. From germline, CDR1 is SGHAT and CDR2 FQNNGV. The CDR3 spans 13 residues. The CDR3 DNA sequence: TGTGCCAGCAGCTTAAGGGGCCACTCTTCCCTCCACTTT. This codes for CASSLRGHSSLHF. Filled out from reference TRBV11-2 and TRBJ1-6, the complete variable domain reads EAGVAQSPRYKIIEKRQSVAFWCNPISGHATLYWYQQILGQGPKLLIQFQNNGVVDDSQLPKDRFSAERLKGVDSTLKIQPAKLEDSAVYLCASSLRGHSSLHFGNGTRLTVT.

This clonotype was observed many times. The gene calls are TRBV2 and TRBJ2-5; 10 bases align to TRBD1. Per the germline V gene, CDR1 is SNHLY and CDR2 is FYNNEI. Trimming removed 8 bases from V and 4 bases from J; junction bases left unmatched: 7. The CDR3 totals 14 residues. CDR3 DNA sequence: TGTGCCAGCTCATGGACAGGGGGAGGAGAGACCCAGTACTTC. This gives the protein CASSWTGGGETQYF.

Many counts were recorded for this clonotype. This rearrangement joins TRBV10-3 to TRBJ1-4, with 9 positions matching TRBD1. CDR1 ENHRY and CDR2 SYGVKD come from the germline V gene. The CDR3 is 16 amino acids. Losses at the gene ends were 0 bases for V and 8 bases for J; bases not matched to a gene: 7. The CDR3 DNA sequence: TGTGCCATCAGTGAGTCGCCGGGACAGGGAGGCGAAAAACTGTTTTTT. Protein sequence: CAISESPGQGGEKLFF.